Below are 9 T cell receptor beta chains sequenced from a single sample in a study of cytomegalovirus exposure and HLA in healthy donors. The PCR made use of 60 Vbeta and 13 Jbeta primers. Produced via immunoSEQ multiplex PCR; TCRdb's table is partial and in-frame only. The sample includes roughly 100,000 clones, around 82% of them seen just once. Sequenced sample: PBMCs. The receptors shown here come from a woman in her forties in good health and CMV-seronegative.

This sequence joins TRBV4-3 and TRBJ1-6, with D hard to call. The CDR3 covers 15 residues. V lost 0 bases, J lost 6 bases, and 9 bases lay in between. Looked up from germline, CDR1 is LGHNA and CDR2 is YSLEER. CDR3 in amino acids: CASSQDWAANSPLHF. The CDR3 DNA reads TGCGCCAGCAGCCAAGATTGGGCAGCTAATTCACCCCTCCACTTT.

For this clone: A clone one base away is much larger, so this may be a read error. The chain joins TRBV9 to TRBJ2-1; TRBD2 aligns across 14 bases. CDR3 length: 14 amino acids. Losses at the gene ends were 3 bases for V and 8 bases for J; bases not matched to a gene: 1. Germline-derived CDR1 and CDR2 are SGDLS and YYNGEE. The CDR3 bases are TGTGCCAGCAGCGGGGGACTAGCGGGAGATGAGCAGTTCTTC. Protein: CASSGGLAGDEQFF.

The rearrangement links TRBV30 to TRBJ2-7, with 8 bases that match TRBD1. The CDR3 extends over 15 amino acids. Germline V lookup: CDR1 GTSNPN, CDR2 SVGIG (reference sequence). With 2 bases clipped from V and 6 bases from J, the junction kept 12 bases outside the gene matches. CDR3 DNA sequence: TGTGCCTGGAGTCAGGGGGCATTTTCCCCCCTCGAGCAGTACTTC. This codes for CAWSQGAFSPLEQYF.

V and J are TRBV27 and TRBJ2-7; 8 positions agree with TRBD1. With 5 bases clipped from V and 4 bases from J, the junction kept 7 bases outside the gene matches. In germline, CDR1 is MNHEY, CDR2 SMNVEV (reference sequence). The CDR3 is 14 residues long. CDR3 in DNA: TGTGCCAGCAGTCCGGACAGGGTGAGGTACGAGCAGTACTTC. Encoded protein: CASSPDRVRYEQYF.

This chain uses TRBV19 with TRBJ2-5, with D possibly TRBD2 on 6 matching bases. Trimming pared 6 bases from V and 3 bases from J, leaving 14 bases between. Germline CDR1 is LNHDA and CDR2 is SQIVND (reference sequence). There are 14 residues in the CDR3. The CDR3 sequence is CASSMVGGKETQYF. CDR3 bases: TGTGCCAGTAGCATGGTGGGAGGTAAAGAGACCCAGTACTTC. Full variable domain (rest looked up from reference TRBV19 and TRBJ2-5): DGGITQSPKYLFRKEGQNVTLSCEQNLNHDAMYWYRQDPGQGLRLIYYSQIVNDFQKGDIAEGYSVSREKKESFPLTVTSAQKNPTAFYLCASSMVGGKETQYFGPGTRLLVL.

This clone was counted a few times. The chain employs TRBV27 and TRBJ2-7; D is undetermined. CDR3 length: 13 amino acids. The germline V and J ends were trimmed by 1 base and 3 bases, with 7 bases remaining between them. Per the germline V gene, CDR1 is MNHEY and CDR2 is SMNVEV (reference sequence). The CDR3 region is CASSLYFGYEQYF. CDR3 nucleotide sequence: TGTGCCAGCAGTTTATACTTCGGCTACGAGCAGTACTTC.

The J gene is TRBJ2-5, the V gene TRBV27; 13 bases agree with TRBD2. The J call may be wrong; the DNA end is better matched by TRBJ2-7. This CDR3 spans 15 amino acids. The germline CDR1 and CDR2 sequences are MNHEY and SMNVEV (reference sequence). The CDR3 DNA sequence: TGTGCCAGCACTCCCGGGACTAGCGGGAACTACGAGCAGTACTTC. It specifies CASTPGTSGNYEQYF.

V gene TRBV29-1 combines with J gene TRBJ1-5; no firm D call. CDR1 is SQVTM and CDR2 is ANQGSEA in the germline V gene. The V end was cut by 7 bases, the J end by 1 base, with 11 bases between. The CDR3 is 13 residues long. The CDR3 loop is CSAWTGSNQPQHF. The CDR3 region has the DNA TGCAGCGCTTGGACGGGGAGCAATCAGCCCCAGCATTTT.

This clone was detected only a few times. The chain uses TRBV6-5 and TRBJ1-1; D possibly corresponds to TRBD1 (5 bases). The CDR3 extends over 13 amino acids. The germline V and J ends were trimmed by 5 bases and 1 base, with 8 bases remaining between them. Germline values: CDR1 MNHEY, CDR2 SVGAGI. The CDR3 loop is CASSEQENTEAFF. The CDR3 DNA sequence: TGTGCCAGCAGTGAACAGGAGAACACTGAAGCTTTCTTT.